Listed below are T cell receptor beta chains from one sample, sequenced in a study of metastatic and nonmetastatic thyroid tumors. TCRdb reanalyzed the PCR reads via MiXCR. The table includes over 20,000 clones, roughly 16% detected once. The sequenced material came from tumor tissue. These receptor sequences come from a female donor with papillary thyroid cancer or a benign thyroid nodule (not recorded which). Some clones in this sample may be carry-over from other donors' samples. Each CDR3 is given with its conserved first and last residue. D genes are given only for firm matches. Size is stated for part of the rows, as once, few or many counts, or as a class when the clone is expanded.

cdr3_aa: CASTQSGQGGNEQFF; cdr3_nt: TGCGCCAGCACCCAGTCGGGACAGGGTGGCAATGAGCAGTTCTTC; clone_size: many; d_call: TRBD1; j_call: TRBJ2-1; v_call: TRBV5-1
cdr3_aa: CASSLTSTRGGNEQFF; cdr3_nt: TGTGCAAGCAGCTTAACGTCGACTAGAGGGGGCAATGAGCAGTTCTTC; clone_size: .; d_call: .; j_call: TRBJ2-1; v_call: TRBV7-3
cdr3_aa: CASSSGTSWFGYTF; cdr3_nt: TGTGCCAGCAGTAGCGGGACTTCCTGGTTTGGCTACACCTTC; clone_size: few; d_call: .; j_call: TRBJ1-2; v_call: TRBV6-1
cdr3_aa: CASSLFGQGVLLYEQYF; cdr3_nt: TGTGCCAGCAGCTTGTTTGGACAGGGAGTTTTACTGTACGAGCAGTACTTC; clone_size: many; d_call: TRBD1; j_call: TRBJ2-7; v_call: TRBV5-6
cdr3_aa: CASSLGTFPFYEQYF; cdr3_nt: TGTGCCAGCAGCTTAGGTACCTTCCCATTCTACGAGCAGTACTTC; clone_size: many; d_call: .; j_call: TRBJ2-7; v_call: TRBV7-9
cdr3_aa: CASRSRSFTLHF; cdr3_nt: TGTGCCAGCAGGTCCCGGTCCTTCACCCTCCACTTT; clone_size: few; d_call: .; j_call: TRBJ1-6; v_call: TRBV12-3/TRBV12-4
cdr3_aa: CASSGGRGRESFF; cdr3_nt: TGTGCCAGCAGTGGAGGCAGGGGTCGTGAATCTTTCTTT; clone_size: .; d_call: .; j_call: TRBJ1-1; v_call: TRBV6-1
cdr3_aa: CASSFKDFRTYEQYF; cdr3_nt: TGTGCCAGCAGCTTCAAGGACTTTAGGACCTACGAGCAGTACTTC; clone_size: many; d_call: .; j_call: TRBJ2-7; v_call: TRBV5-6
cdr3_aa: CASFSWLSGNTIYF; cdr3_nt: TGTGCCAGCTTCTCGTGGCTCTCTGGAAACACCATATATTTT; clone_size: few; d_call: .; j_call: TRBJ1-3; v_call: TRBV6-1
cdr3_aa: CASRRGLAGGNIQYF; cdr3_nt: TGTGCCAGCAGACGGGGACTAGCGGGAGGAAACATTCAGTACTTC; clone_size: few; d_call: TRBD2; j_call: TRBJ2-4; v_call: TRBV6-2/TRBV6-3
cdr3_aa: CASSLRSSGRAYNSPLHF; cdr3_nt: TGTGCCAGCAGCTTAAGGTCCTCCGGCAGGGCTTATAATTCACCCCTCCACTTT; clone_size: once; d_call: .; j_call: TRBJ1-6; v_call: TRBV7-8
cdr3_aa: CAGSLAAVDINQPQHF; cdr3_nt: TGTGCCGGCAGCTTGGCGGCAGTTGATATCAATCAGCCCCAGCATTTT; clone_size: .; d_call: .; j_call: TRBJ1-5; v_call: TRBV5-5